The 27 T cell receptor beta chains listed next were all sequenced from one sample in a study of tumor-infiltrating lymphocytes in primary liver carcinoma. Each 20-30 mg portion of unsorted bulk tissue served as the source for co-extraction of RNA and DNA. A constant-region primer served to make TCR beta cDNA from about 0.45 ug total RNA. A slightly modified ARM-PCR protocol with three nested multiplex PCR rounds produced these TCR beta libraries. Forward primers for TRBV1-TRBV30 and a C-beta reverse primer served the first two PCR rounds, at roughly 10 cycles each. TCRdb reprocessed the multiplex PCR reads with MiXCR, giving one entry per CDR3 protein. The sample includes some 94,000 distinct CDR3 sequences, over 55% of them seen just once. Sequencing was carried out using liver tumor tissue from sampling region 5. The subset was: tumor region T5, tumor centre. These receptors all come from a woman in her fifties or sixties with primary liver carcinoma and hepatitis B virus infection.

This chain links TRBV11-2 with TRBJ2-1; a weak D match, TRBD1 (5 bases). CDR3 length equals 13 residues. Germline loops: CDR1 SGHAT, CDR2 FQNNGV. Deletions cut 5 bases from V and 7 bases from J, with 12 bases between. The CDR3 DNA follows: TGTGCCAGCAGCATGACAGTGTTAAATGAGCAGTTCTTC. Amino acids: CASSMTVLNEQFF. Full variable domain (outside the CDR3, taken from reference TRBV11-2 and TRBJ2-1): EAGVAQSPRYKIIEKRQSVAFWCNPISGHATLYWYQQILGQGPKLLIQFQNNGVVDDSQLPKDRFSAERLKGVDSTLKIQPAKLEDSAVYLCASSMTVLNEQFFGPGTRLTVL.

Comment on this clonotype: The CDR3 carries no conserved terminal phenylalanine or tryptophan, so it likely arises from a read error. The chain is built from TRBV6-5 and TRBJ2-7, with D tentatively TRBD1 (5 bases). Per the germline V gene, CDR1 is MNHEY and CDR2 is SVGAGI. CDR3 length: 13 residues. CDR3 in amino acids: CASSQDTGYEQYS. In nucleotides, the CDR3 is TGCGCCAGCAGTCAGGACACCGGCTACGAGCAGTACTCC.

Only one count was recorded for this clonotype. A junction boundary mismatches the germline segment, possibly from a read error. This chain connects TRBV12-3 or TRBV12-4 to TRBJ2-1; 9 nucleotides agree with TRBD1. The length of the CDR3 is 20 residues. The CDR3 bases are TGTGCCAGCAGCCCTCCCCCGGGACAGGGAGGGCGAAGCTCCTGCAATGAGAAGTTCTTC. It encodes CASSPPPGQGGRSSCNEKFF.

About this clonotype: Since no conserved phenylalanine or tryptophan closes the CDR3, a read error is the likely cause. The chain couples TRBV7-9 to TRBJ2-2; 7 bases are shared with TRBD1. In germline, CDR1 is SEHNR, CDR2 FQNEAQ (reference sequence). Trimming took 8 bases from V and 2 from J; bases not matched to a gene: 11. This CDR3 is built from 16 residues. CDR3 amino acids: CASCSPGGLNTGELFY. The CDR3 DNA reads TGTGCCAGCTGCTCCCCAGGGGGTCTAAACACCGGGGAGCTGTTTTAT.

Note on this clonotype: The junction shows a germline mismatch at one end, possibly a read error. The chain has TRBV4-1 and TRBJ1-4, with unresolved D. There are 18 residues in the CDR3. Germline CDR1 is MGHRA and CDR2 is YSYEKL. The CDR3 nucleotides read TGCGCCAGCAGCCAAGAACGAATAGTAGATGCAACAAATGAAAAACTGTTTTTT. Translation gives CASSQERIVDATNEKLFF.

Remarks on this clonotype: Sequence at one end of the junction differs from germline and may be a read error. The V call is TRBV12-3 or TRBV12-4, the J call TRBJ2-1; no reliable D call. The CDR3 loop spans 16 amino acids. The CDR3, as DNA: TGTGCCAGCAGTCGAGCCCGGCGGAGCTCCTACTATGAACAGTTCTTC. Protein: CASSRARRSSYYEQFF.

CDR3 bases: TGTGCCACCAGCAGAGGGGAGCTAGGGGGGCCTTACAATGAGCAGTTCTTC. It codes for CATSRGELGGPYNEQFF. The chain recombines TRBV15 with TRBJ2-1; perhaps D is TRBD1 or TRBD2 (6 bases each). Germline assignment: CDR1 LNHNV and CDR2 YYDKDF (reference sequence). The CDR3 spans 17 residues. The V end was cut by 1 base, the J end by 4 bases, with 17 bases between.

This clonotype was observed at least ten times. This chain connects TRBV6-6 to TRBJ2-5, with D possibly being TRBD1 (6 bases). The CDR3 loop spans 14 amino acids. The germline V gene encodes CDR1 MNHNY and CDR2 SVGAGI (reference sequence). The V and J ends lost 5 bases and 5 bases respectively, with 15 bases between them. CDR3 nucleotides: TGTGCCAGCAGTCTGGGCAGGGGTATGGAGACCCAGTACTTC. Protein: CASSLGRGMETQYF.

A word on this clonotype: A single base separates this from a much larger clone, so it may be a read error. The conserved closing phenylalanine or tryptophan is absent in this CDR3, likely reflecting a read error. The CDR3 DNA reads as TGTGCCAGCAGCCGCGGACGGCCGGCATTCGACGAGCAGTACCTC. Its protein is CASSRGRPAFDEQYL. The chain links TRBV7-9 to TRBJ2-7; D is ambiguous. Germline-derived CDR1 and CDR2 are SEHNR and FQNEAQ (reference sequence). V dropped 5 bases and J dropped 5 bases, with 19 bases sitting between them. The CDR3 contains 15 residues.

Concerning this clonotype itself: At one end the junction does not follow the germline gene, possibly because of a read error. This chain links TRBV11-3 with TRBJ1-2; no firm D call. CDR3 length: 12 amino acids. Germline assignment: CDR1 SGHNT and CDR2 YENEEA. CDR3 nucleotides: TGTGCCAGCAGCCCAATTACAGCGGCGATATACTTC. Its translation is CASSPITAAIYF.

In the case of this clonotype: One end of the junction does not line up with germline, which may come from a read error. The rearrangement uses TRBV11-3 and TRBJ2-1; D may be TRBD2 (6 bases). The CDR3 consists of 15 residues. Germline CDR1 is SGHNT and CDR2 is YENEEA. The CDR3 nucleotides are TGTGCAAGCAGCTTAGGAACTGGAGGGAAGCTTGAGCAGTTCTTC. This translates into CASSLGTGGKLEQFF.

J is TRBJ2-1 and V is TRBV28, with TRBD2 identical over 12 bases. The J segment lost 7 bases and the V segment lost 7 bases, leaving 11 bases of the junction unmatched. This CDR3 has 16 residues. Germline assignment: CDR1 MDHEN and CDR2 SYDVKM. The CDR3 spells CASTVTSGRSPNEQFF. Written as DNA, the CDR3 is TGTGCCAGCACAGTCACTAGCGGGAGGTCTCCTAATGAGCAGTTCTTC.

Details on this clonotype: A much larger clone differs by one base, so this may be a read error. Lacking the conserved final phenylalanine or tryptophan, this CDR3 likely reflects a read error. V gene TRBV12-3 or TRBV12-4 combines with J gene TRBJ2-7, with D possibly being TRBD2 (5 bases). V was clipped by 5 bases and J by 2 bases, with 7 bases between them. CDR3 size: 12 residues. CDR3 sequence: CASSPGTYEQYI. The CDR3 DNA reads as TGTGCCAGCAGTCCGGGGACCTACGAGCAGTACATC.

In its sample, this clonotype was seen once. V usage is TRBV4-2 and J usage is TRBJ2-1; a weak D match, TRBD1 (5 bases). This CDR3 region has 16 residues. The V and J ends lost 2 bases and 0 bases respectively, with 11 bases between them. Germline CDR1 is LGHNA and CDR2 is YNFKEQ. DNA of the CDR3: TGTGCCAGCAGCCAACGTAGACAGAGCTCCTACAATGAGCAGTTCTTC. Translation: CASSQRRQSSYNEQFF.

This clonotype has a single count. This chain's CDR3 is CASSAGGDGKETQYF. CDR3 nucleotides: TGTGCCAGCAGCGCCGGAGGAGACGGAAAGGAGACCCAGTACTTC. This chain connects TRBV5-4 to TRBJ2-5, with D possibly being TRBD2 (5 bases). The CDR3 runs to 15 residues. Trimming pared 4 bases from V and 5 bases from J, leaving 18 bases between. Germline values: CDR1 SGHNT, CDR2 YYREEE (reference sequence).

This clonotype was detected many times. The chain employs TRBV10-2 and TRBJ2-7; 7 bases are a match to TRBD1. The CDR3 has 13 residues. CDR1 and CDR2 (germline): WSHSY, SAAADI. The ends lost 4 bases at V and 3 bases at J; junction bases unmatched: 3. In nucleotides, the CDR3 is TGCGCCAGCAGTGGACAGGGAAGCTACGAGCAGTACTTC. This codes for CASSGQGSYEQYF.

This clonotype came up many times. The rearrangement joins TRBV7-3 to TRBJ1-4; D may be TRBD1 (6 bases). CDR3 length: 14 amino acids. The germline gives CDR1 SGHTA, CDR2 FQGTGA. Trimming stripped 5 bases from V and 7 bases from J, with 14 bases between. The chain's CDR3 is CASSLGGPGEKLFF. DNA of the CDR3: TGTGCCAGCAGCCTGGGGGGCCCGGGTGAAAAACTGTTTTTT.

Points on this clonotype: An end of the junction differs from the germline gene, which may be a read error. The V gene is TRBV4-1, the J gene TRBJ2-3; 8 nucleotides agree with TRBD1. The CDR3 runs 15 residues. CDR1 MGHRA and CDR2 YSYEKL come from the germline V gene. Here the CDR3 DNA reads TGCGCCAACAGCCCTCGCGACAGGGGACAAGATACGCAGTATTTT. This translates into CANSPRDRGQDTQYF.

As to this clonotype: A single base separates this from a much larger clone, so it may be a read error. This sequence joins TRBV6-6 and TRBJ1-4; the match to TRBD1 covers 9 bases. Germline lookup yields CDR1 MNHNY and CDR2 SVGAGI (reference sequence). CDR3 length: 16 residues. The CDR3 sequence is CTSRQRGGDRVEKLFF. The CDR3 DNA reads as TGTACCAGCAGACAACGGGGTGGGGACAGGGTTGAAAAACTGTTTTTT.

The V and J genes are TRBV11-3 and TRBJ2-7; no clear D gene. Trimming removed 6 bases from V and 3 bases from J, with 6 bases in between. The CDR3 is 11 amino acids. Germline CDR1 and CDR2: SGHNT and YENEEA. The CDR3 DNA is TGTGCCAGCAGTATGAGCTACGAGCAGTACTTC. Residues: CASSMSYEQYF.

With regard to this clonotype: The junction differs from germline at one of its ends, possibly a read error. The rearrangement uses TRBV13 and TRBJ2-3, with 9 positions matching TRBD1. The V gene's germline CDR1 is PRHDT and CDR2 FYEKMQ (reference sequence). The length of the CDR3 is 14 residues. In DNA form, the CDR3 reads TGTGCCAGCAGCTCCCGGACAGGGGCGGATACGCAGAATTTT. Protein: CASSSRTGADTQNF.

This clonotype was picked up many times. DNA for the CDR3: TGCGCCAGCAGCTTGGTCCCGGACACCACTAGCACAGATACGCAGTATTTT. Its protein product is CASSLVPDTTSTDTQYF. V is TRBV5-1 and J is TRBJ2-3; perhaps TRBD1 as D (5 bases). Per the germline V gene, CDR1 is SGHRS and CDR2 is YFSETQ. This CDR3 is built from 17 residues. The V end lost 0 bases, the J end lost 0 bases, and 14 bases lay between the germline ends.

As regards this clonotype: The junction does not match germline at one end; this may be a read error. This chain connects TRBV24-1 to TRBJ2-1; 7 bases are shared with TRBD2. This CDR3 comprises 15 residues. Germline lookup yields CDR1 KGHDR and CDR2 SFDVKD. In DNA, the CDR3 is TGTGCCACCGGTGATTTGAGCGGGAAGTACAATAGGCAGTTCTTC. Its translation is CATGDLSGKYNRQFF.

A word on this clonotype: The CDR3 carries no conserved terminal phenylalanine or tryptophan, so it likely arises from a read error. The J gene is TRBJ1-1, the V gene TRBV29-1, with D unclear. The CDR3 has 12 residues. Germline CDR1 SQVTM, CDR2 ANQGSEA. This CDR3 reads CTQLSLNTEAFY. CDR3 sequence (DNA): TGCACACAACTTAGCCTGAACACTGAAGCTTTCTAT.

With respect to this clonotype: This may be a read error: a much more frequent sequence differs by one nucleotide. Given the absence of the conserved phenylalanine or tryptophan at the CDR3 end, a read error is likely. The CDR3 region is CAWSVWVAGSLHSDTQYS. The DNA of the CDR3 is TGTGCCTGGAGTGTGTGGGTAGCGGGATCGCTTCATTCAGATACGCAGTATTCT. The chain is built from TRBV30 and TRBJ2-3, with 8 bases lining up with TRBD2. Germline V lookup: CDR1 GTSNPN, CDR2 SVGIG (reference sequence). V shed 0 bases and J 4 bases; nucleotides not matched to a gene: 15. The CDR3 is 18 residues long.

This clonotype was counted once. Its ends do not fully match the called genes, so a read error is possible. The chain is built from TRBV11-3 and TRBJ2-1; 12 bases align to TRBD2. The CDR3 contains 16 residues. CDR1 SGHNT and CDR2 YENEEA come from the germline V gene. CDR3 nucleotide sequence: TGTGACAGCAGCTCGCGACTAGCGGGAGATTACAATGAGCAGTTCTTC. Protein product: CDSSSRLAGDYNEQFF.

With respect to this clonotype: The junction shows a germline mismatch at one end, possibly a read error. The J gene is TRBJ2-1, the V gene TRBV5-1; 9 nucleotides agree with TRBD2. The CDR3 consists of 17 residues. The V gene's germline CDR1 is SGHRS and CDR2 YFSETQ. The DNA for the CDR3 is TGCGCCAGCAACTTGGCCGCTGGGCTAGCGGGAAGGGATGAGCAGTTCTTC. It yields the protein CASNLAAGLAGRDEQFF.